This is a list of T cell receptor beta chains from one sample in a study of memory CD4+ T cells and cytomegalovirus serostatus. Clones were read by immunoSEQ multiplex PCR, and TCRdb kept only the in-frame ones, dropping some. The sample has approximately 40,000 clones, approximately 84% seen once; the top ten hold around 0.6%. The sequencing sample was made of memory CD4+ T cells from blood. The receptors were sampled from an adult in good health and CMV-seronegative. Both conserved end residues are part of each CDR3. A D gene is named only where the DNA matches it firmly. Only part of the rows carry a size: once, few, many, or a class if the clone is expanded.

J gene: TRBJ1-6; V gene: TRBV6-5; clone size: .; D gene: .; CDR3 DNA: TGTGCCAGCAGTCAGAACATCATTTCACCCCTCCACTTT; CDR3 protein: CASSQNIISPLHF
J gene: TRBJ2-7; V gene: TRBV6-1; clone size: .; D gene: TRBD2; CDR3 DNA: TGTGCCAGCAGTTTAGGTCGGGGGGTCTACGAGCAGTACTTC; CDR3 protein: CASSLGRGVYEQYF
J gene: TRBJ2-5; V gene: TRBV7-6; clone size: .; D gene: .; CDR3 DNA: TGTGCCAGCAGCCGAACTGTCACGGGGGCCGGGGAAGAGACCCAGTACTTC; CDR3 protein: CASSRTVTGAGEETQYF
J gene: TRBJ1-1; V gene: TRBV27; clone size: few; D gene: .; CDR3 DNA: TGTGCCAGCAGTTTTCAAAGGGCGGACACTGAAGCTTTCTTT; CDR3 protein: CASSFQRADTEAFF
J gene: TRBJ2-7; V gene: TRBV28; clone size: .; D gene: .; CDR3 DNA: TGTGCCAGCAGCCCCTGGGGAGACGGGCCCCTCCGGGTTGGGCAGTACTTC; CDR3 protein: CASSPWGDGPLRVGQYF
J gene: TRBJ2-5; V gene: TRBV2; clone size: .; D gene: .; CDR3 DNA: TGTGCCAGCAGTAAAATGGGGGGATTTCAAGAGACCCAGTACTTC; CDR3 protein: CASSKMGGFQETQYF
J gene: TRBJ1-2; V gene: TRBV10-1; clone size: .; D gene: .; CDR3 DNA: TGCGCCAGCAGTGCTGGCTTCGAGAAAGGCTACACCTTC; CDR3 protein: CASSAGFEKGYTF
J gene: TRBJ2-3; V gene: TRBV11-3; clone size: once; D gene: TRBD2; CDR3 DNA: TGTGCCAGCAGCTTGAGCGGGGGCCGTCATAGCGGAGATACGCAGTATTTT; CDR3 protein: CASSLSGGRHSGDTQYF
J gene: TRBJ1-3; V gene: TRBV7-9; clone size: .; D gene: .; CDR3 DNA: TGTGCCAGCAGCTTAGTTCAGACCTTCTCTGGAAACACCATATATTTT; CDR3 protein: CASSLVQTFSGNTIYF
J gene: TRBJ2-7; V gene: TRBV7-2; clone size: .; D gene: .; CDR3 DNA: TGTGCCAGCAGCCAAGGCAGGGTCGGCGAGCAGTACTTC; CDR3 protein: CASSQGRVGEQYF
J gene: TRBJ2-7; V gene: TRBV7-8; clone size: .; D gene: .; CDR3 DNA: TGTGCCAGCAGCCGGGCTTACGAGCAGTACTTC; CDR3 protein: CASSRAYEQYF
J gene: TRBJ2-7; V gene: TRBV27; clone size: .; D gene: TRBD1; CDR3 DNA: TGTGCCAGCAGTTTAGACAGGGGAAGCGAGCAGTACTTC; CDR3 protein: CASSLDRGSEQYF
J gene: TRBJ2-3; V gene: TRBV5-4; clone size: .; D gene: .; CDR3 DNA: TGTGCCAGCAGCTCCGCCGGTAGCACAGATACGCAGTATTTT; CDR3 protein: CASSSAGSTDTQYF
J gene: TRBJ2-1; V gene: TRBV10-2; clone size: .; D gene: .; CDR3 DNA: TGCGCCAGCAGTGAGTCCCCTATGGGGGGATACAATGAGCAGTTCTTC; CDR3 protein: CASSESPMGGYNEQFF
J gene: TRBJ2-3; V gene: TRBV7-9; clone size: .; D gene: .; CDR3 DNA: TGTGCCAGCAGCTTAGGGTCCGGGGTGGATACGCAGTATTTT; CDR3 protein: CASSLGSGVDTQYF
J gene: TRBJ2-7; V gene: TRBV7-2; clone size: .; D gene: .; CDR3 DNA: TGTGCCAGCAGCAGGAACCGACAGACCCAATTC; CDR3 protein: CASSRNRQTQF
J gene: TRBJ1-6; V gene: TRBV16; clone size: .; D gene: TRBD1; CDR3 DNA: TGTGCCAGCAGCCAATCTCTCGGACAGGGCCTAAGCTCCTATAATTCACCCCTCCACTTT; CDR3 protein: CASSQSLGQGLSSYNSPLHF
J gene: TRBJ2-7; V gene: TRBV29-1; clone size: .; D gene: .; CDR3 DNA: TGCAGCGCCGGAACGGGTAGGGGTTGGGAGCAGTACTTC; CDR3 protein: CSAGTGRGWEQYF
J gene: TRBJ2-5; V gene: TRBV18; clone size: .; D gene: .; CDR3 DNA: TGTGCCAGCTCACCAGGAGGGACAAAAGAGACCCAGTACTTC; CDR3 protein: CASSPGGTKETQYF
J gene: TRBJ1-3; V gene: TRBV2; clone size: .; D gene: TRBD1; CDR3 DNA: TGTGCCAGCAGTGAAATCACAGGGGCTACTGGAAACACCATATATTTT; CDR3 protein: CASSEITGATGNTIYF
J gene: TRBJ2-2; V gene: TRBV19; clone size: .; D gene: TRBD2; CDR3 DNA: TGTGCCAGTAGTAGGGGGCTGGGAGGACTAGCGGTCAGAAACAGCGGGGAGCTGTTTTTT; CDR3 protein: CASSRGLGGLAVRNSGELFF
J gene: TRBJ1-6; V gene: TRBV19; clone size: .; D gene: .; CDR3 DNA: TGTGCCAGTAGCGGAAACAATTCACCCCTCCACTTT; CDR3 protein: CASSGNNSPLHF
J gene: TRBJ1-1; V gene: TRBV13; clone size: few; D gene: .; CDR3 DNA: TGTGCCAGCAGCTTAGCCTCTAATAATTACATGAACACTGAAGCTTTCTTT; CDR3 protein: CASSLASNNYMNTEAFF
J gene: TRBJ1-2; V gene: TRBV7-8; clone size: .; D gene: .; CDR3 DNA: TGTGCCAGCAGAGGACAGAACTATGGCTACACCTTC; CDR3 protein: CASRGQNYGYTF
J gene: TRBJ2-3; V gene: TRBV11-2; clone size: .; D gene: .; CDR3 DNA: TGTGCCAGCAGCTTAGATACGGGGCAGGGGACGCAGTATTTT; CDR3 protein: CASSLDTGQGTQYF
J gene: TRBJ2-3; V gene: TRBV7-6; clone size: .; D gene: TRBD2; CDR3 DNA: TGTGCCAGCAGCCCCTCAGCGGGGTCTAGCACAGATACGCAGTATTTT; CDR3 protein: CASSPSAGSSTDTQYF
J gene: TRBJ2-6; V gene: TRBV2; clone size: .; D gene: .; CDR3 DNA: TGTGCCAGCAGTCCCCGGAGCTCTGGGGCCAACGTCCTGACTTTC; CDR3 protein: CASSPRSSGANVLTF
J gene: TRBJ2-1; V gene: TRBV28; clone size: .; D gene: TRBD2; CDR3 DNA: TGTGCCAGCGCCAGCGGGGGGGCATATAATGAGCAGTTCTTC; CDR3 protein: CASASGGAYNEQFF
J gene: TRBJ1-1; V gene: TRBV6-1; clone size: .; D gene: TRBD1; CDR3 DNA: TGTGCCAGCAGGGGGACAGCCTTGAACACTGAAGCTTTCTTT; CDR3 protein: CASRGTALNTEAFF
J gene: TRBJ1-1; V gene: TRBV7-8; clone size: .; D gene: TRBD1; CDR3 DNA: TGTGCCAGCAGCCTTAGACAGGGATCGAACACTGAAGCTTTCTTT; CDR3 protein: CASSLRQGSNTEAFF
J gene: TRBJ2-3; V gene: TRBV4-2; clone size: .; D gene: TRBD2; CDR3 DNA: TGTGCCAGCAGCCAAGATCGGACTAGCGGGTTAGATACGCAGTATTTT; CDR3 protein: CASSQDRTSGLDTQYF
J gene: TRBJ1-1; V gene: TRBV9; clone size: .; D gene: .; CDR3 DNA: TGTGCCAGCAGCCCCTGGGAGTCACGAGGAACTGAAGCTTTCTTT; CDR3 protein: CASSPWESRGTEAFF
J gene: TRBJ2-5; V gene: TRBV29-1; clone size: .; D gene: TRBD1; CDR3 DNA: TGCAGCGTTGTTGGGGACAGGGGGTACCAAGAGACCCAGTACTTC; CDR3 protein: CSVVGDRGYQETQYF
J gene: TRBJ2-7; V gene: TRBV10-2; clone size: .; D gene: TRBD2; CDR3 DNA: TGCGCCAGCACCTGGACTAGCGGAAACGACGAGCAGTACTTC; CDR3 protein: CASTWTSGNDEQYF
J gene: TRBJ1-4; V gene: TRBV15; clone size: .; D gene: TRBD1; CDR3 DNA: TGTGCCACCAGCAGGGACCCGGGACAGATAAATGAAAAACTGTTTTTT; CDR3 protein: CATSRDPGQINEKLFF
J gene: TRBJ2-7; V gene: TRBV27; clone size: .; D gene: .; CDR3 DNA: TGTGCCAGCAGGGCCAGGGGAAGGGGGGAGAGCTACGAGCAGTACTTC; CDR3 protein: CASRARGRGESYEQYF
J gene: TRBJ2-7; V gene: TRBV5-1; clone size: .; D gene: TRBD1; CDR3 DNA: TGCGCCAGCAGCTTCACCGGGACAGGGATGTTCTACGAGCAGTACTTC; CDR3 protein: CASSFTGTGMFYEQYF
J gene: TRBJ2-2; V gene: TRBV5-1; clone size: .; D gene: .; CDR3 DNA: TGCGCCAGCAGCTTGGACAGCGGCACCGGGGAGCTGTTTTTT; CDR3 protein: CASSLDSGTGELFF
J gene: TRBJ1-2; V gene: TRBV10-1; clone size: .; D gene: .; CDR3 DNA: TGCGCCAGCAGTGACCCGGACAGTAAAATCTTCTTC; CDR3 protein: CASSDPDSKIFF
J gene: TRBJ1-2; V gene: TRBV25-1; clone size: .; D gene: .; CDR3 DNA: TGTGCCAGCAGTGAAGGGGGGGGTGATGGCTACACCTTC; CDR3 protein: CASSEGGGDGYTF
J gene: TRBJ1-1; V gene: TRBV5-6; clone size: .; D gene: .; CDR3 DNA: TGTGCCAGCAGCTTAGGACTGACGAAAGCTTTCTTT; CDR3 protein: CASSLGLTKAFF
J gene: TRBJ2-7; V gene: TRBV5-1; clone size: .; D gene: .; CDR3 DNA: TGCGCCAGCAGCTTGGCGGGGGGCGCCGAGCAGTACTTC; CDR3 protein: CASSLAGGAEQYF
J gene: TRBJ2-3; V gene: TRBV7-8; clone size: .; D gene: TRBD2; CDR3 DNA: TGTGCCAGCAGCTTCCTAGCGGGGGGGCGCACAGATACGCAGTATTTT; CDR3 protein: CASSFLAGGRTDTQYF
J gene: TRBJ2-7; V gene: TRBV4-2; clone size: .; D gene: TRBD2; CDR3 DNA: TGTGCCAGCAGCCAAGATTTAGGAGGACTAGCGGGGGCCTACGAGCAGTACTTC; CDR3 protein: CASSQDLGGLAGAYEQYF
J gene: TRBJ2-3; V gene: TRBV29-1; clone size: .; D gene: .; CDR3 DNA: TGCAGCGTTGGGAAGGGGCCAGATACGCAGTATTTT; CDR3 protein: CSVGKGPDTQYF
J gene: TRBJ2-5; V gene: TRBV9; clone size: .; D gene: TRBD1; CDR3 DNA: TGTGCCAGCAGCGTTGGACAGGGTTTGAGTATAACCCAGTACTTC; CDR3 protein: CASSVGQGLSITQYF
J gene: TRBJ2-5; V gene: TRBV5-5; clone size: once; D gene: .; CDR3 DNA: TGTGCCAGCAGCCTTTTGGGAGCACAAGAGACCCAGTACTTC; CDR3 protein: CASSLLGAQETQYF
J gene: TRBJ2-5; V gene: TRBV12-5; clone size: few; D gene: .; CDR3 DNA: TGTGCTAGCCGCCAGGACAAAGAGACCCAGTACTTC; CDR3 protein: CASRQDKETQYF
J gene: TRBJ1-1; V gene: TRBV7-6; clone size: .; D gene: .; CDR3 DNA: TGTGCCAGCTCCGTCTTGGGGAACACTGAAGCTTTCTTT; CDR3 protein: CASSVLGNTEAFF
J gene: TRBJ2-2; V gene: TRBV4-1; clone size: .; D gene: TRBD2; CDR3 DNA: TGCGCCAGCAGCCAAGTAACAAGCGGGGGTCCGAACACCGGGGAGCTGTTTTTT; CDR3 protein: CASSQVTSGGPNTGELFF
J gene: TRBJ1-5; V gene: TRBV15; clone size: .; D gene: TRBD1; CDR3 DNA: TGTGCCACCAGCCGTGGGACAGCGGAAAATCAGCCCCAGCATTTT; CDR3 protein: CATSRGTAENQPQHF
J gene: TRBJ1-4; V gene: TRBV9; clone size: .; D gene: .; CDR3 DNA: TGTGCCAGCAGCGTAGAAAATAATGAAAAACTGTTTTTT; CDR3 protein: CASSVENNEKLFF
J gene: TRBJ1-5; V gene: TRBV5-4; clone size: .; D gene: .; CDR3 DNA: TGTGCCAGCAGCCAATCCAGCAATCAGCCCCAGCATTTT; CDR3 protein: CASSQSSNQPQHF
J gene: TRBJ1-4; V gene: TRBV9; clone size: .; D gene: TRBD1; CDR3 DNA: TGTGCCAGCAGCAGAGGACAGGGGAGAGCTAATGAAAAACTGTTTTTT; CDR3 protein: CASSRGQGRANEKLFF
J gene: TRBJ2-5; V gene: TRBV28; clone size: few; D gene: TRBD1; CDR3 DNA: TGTGCCAGCCAAGGCGGACAGGGTCTCGGGGAGCAGTACTTC; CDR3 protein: CASQGGQGLGEQYF
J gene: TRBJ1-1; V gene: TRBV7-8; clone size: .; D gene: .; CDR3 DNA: TGTGCCAGCAGCGGGCAACTGGGTTTTGAAGCTTTCTTT; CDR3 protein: CASSGQLGFEAFF
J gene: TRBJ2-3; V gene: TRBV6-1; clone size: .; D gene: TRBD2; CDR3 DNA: TGTGCCAGCAGCAGACTAGCGGGGCTCACAGATACGCAGTATTTT; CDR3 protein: CASSRLAGLTDTQYF
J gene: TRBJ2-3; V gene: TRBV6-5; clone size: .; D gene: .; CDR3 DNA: TGTGCCAGCAGTTACAGCAGGTTCTACCCGGAGGATACGCAGTATTTT; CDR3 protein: CASSYSRFYPEDTQYF
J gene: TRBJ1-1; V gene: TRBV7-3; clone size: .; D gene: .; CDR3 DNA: TGTGCCAGCAGTTTTAGGGGGGGTCGGACTGAAGCTTTCTTT; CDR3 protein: CASSFRGGRTEAFF
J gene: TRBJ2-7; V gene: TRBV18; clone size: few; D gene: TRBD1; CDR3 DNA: TGTGCCAGCTCACCGGAGACAGGGCGCTTCGAGCAGTACTTC; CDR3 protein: CASSPETGRFEQYF